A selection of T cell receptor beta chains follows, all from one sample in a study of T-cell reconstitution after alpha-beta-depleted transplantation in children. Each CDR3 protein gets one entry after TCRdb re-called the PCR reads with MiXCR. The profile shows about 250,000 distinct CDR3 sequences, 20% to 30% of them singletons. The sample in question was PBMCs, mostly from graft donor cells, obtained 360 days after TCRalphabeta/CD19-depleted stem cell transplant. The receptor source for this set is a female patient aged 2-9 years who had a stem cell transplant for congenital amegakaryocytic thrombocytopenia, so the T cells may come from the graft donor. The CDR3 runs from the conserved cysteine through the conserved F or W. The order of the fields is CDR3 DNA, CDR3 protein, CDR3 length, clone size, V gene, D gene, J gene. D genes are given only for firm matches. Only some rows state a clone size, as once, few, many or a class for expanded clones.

CDR3nt: TGCGCCAGCAGCTTGGTGCGAACCGGGGAGCTGTTTTTT; CDR3aa: CASSLVRTGELFF; len: 13; abundance: few; v_gene: TRBV5-1; d_gene: NA; j_gene: TRBJ2-2
CDR3nt: TGTGCCAGCAGTTTACCCCCGACAGATACGCAGTATTTT; CDR3aa: CASSLPPTDTQYF; len: 13; abundance: NA; v_gene: TRBV12-3/TRBV12-4; d_gene: NA; j_gene: TRBJ2-3
CDR3nt: TGTGCCAGCAGCTCCCCTCCCAGCAGGAGCACAGATACGCAGTATTTT; CDR3aa: CASSSPPSRSTDTQYF; len: 16; abundance: NA; v_gene: TRBV11-2; d_gene: NA; j_gene: TRBJ2-3
CDR3nt: TGTGCCACCAGTGATTTGACGGGACCCGGGGAGCTGTTTTTT; CDR3aa: CATSDLTGPGELFF; len: 14; abundance: NA; v_gene: TRBV24-1; d_gene: NA; j_gene: TRBJ2-2
CDR3nt: TGTGCCAGCTCACCACCTGCGGGGGGGCCCCATGAGCAGTTCTTC; CDR3aa: CASSPPAGGPHEQFF; len: 15; abundance: NA; v_gene: TRBV18; d_gene: TRBD2; j_gene: TRBJ2-1
CDR3nt: TGCGCCAGCAGTCTTGTCACGGGACTCGGGTCCTACGAGCAGTACTTC; CDR3aa: CASSLVTGLGSYEQYF; len: 16; abundance: few; v_gene: TRBV5-1; d_gene: NA; j_gene: TRBJ2-7
CDR3nt: TGCAGCGTTGAAATGGGAACAGATACGCAGTATTTT; CDR3aa: CSVEMGTDTQYF; len: 12; abundance: NA; v_gene: TRBV29-1; d_gene: NA; j_gene: TRBJ2-3
CDR3nt: TGCAGTGCTAGAAAGACAGGGCAAGAGACCCAGTACTTC; CDR3aa: CSARKTGQETQYF; len: 13; abundance: few; v_gene: TRBV20-1; d_gene: TRBD1; j_gene: TRBJ2-5
CDR3nt: TGTGCCAGCAGGGTCACTAGCGGCACTTACAATGAGCAGTTCTTC; CDR3aa: CASRVTSGTYNEQFF; len: 15; abundance: NA; v_gene: TRBV12-3/TRBV12-4; d_gene: TRBD2; j_gene: TRBJ2-1
CDR3nt: TGTGCCAGCAGCTTATACATCCTCCCCTACGAGCAGTACTTC; CDR3aa: CASSLYILPYEQYF; len: 14; abundance: many; v_gene: TRBV11-2; d_gene: NA; j_gene: TRBJ2-7
CDR3nt: TGTGCCAGCAGCCAAGATGGCGGTACGCAGTATTTT; CDR3aa: CASSQDGGTQYF; len: 12; abundance: NA; v_gene: TRBV3-1; d_gene: NA; j_gene: TRBJ2-3
CDR3nt: TGCAGCGTTGGTGGGTTTTTGGGAGAGACCCAGTACTTC; CDR3aa: CSVGGFLGETQYF; len: 13; abundance: NA; v_gene: TRBV29-1; d_gene: NA; j_gene: TRBJ2-5
CDR3nt: TGTGCCAGCAGGACAGGGACTGGGGCCAACGTCCTGACTTTC; CDR3aa: CASRTGTGANVLTF; len: 14; abundance: NA; v_gene: TRBV6-4; d_gene: TRBD1; j_gene: TRBJ2-6
CDR3nt: TGTGCCAGCAGTCCTCCCCTAAGCGGGCGCCCATACAATGAGCAGTTCTTC; CDR3aa: CASSPPLSGRPYNEQFF; len: 17; abundance: NA; v_gene: TRBV28; d_gene: NA; j_gene: TRBJ2-1
CDR3nt: TGTGCCAGCAGTTCCTGGTTAGTGGGGGCCGGTACAGATACGCAGTATTTT; CDR3aa: CASSSWLVGAGTDTQYF; len: 17; abundance: few; v_gene: TRBV27; d_gene: NA; j_gene: TRBJ2-3
CDR3nt: TGTGCCAGCTCACCACCCTCGTTGGAGACCCAGTACTTC; CDR3aa: CASSPPSLETQYF; len: 13; abundance: many; v_gene: TRBV18; d_gene: NA; j_gene: TRBJ2-5
CDR3nt: TGTGCCAGCCTCGGACTAGCGCGGGAGACCCAGTACTTC; CDR3aa: CASLGLARETQYF; len: 13; abundance: few; v_gene: TRBV6-5; d_gene: TRBD2; j_gene: TRBJ2-5
CDR3nt: TGTGCCAGCAGCCAAGTGGCAGTGGGCAATGAGCAGTTCTTC; CDR3aa: CASSQVAVGNEQFF; len: 14; abundance: NA; v_gene: TRBV14; d_gene: NA; j_gene: TRBJ2-1
CDR3nt: TGCGCCAGCAGCTTGGGGGCTAGCGGGACTTACAATGAGCAGTTCTTC; CDR3aa: CASSLGASGTYNEQFF; len: 16; abundance: NA; v_gene: TRBV5-1; d_gene: TRBD2; j_gene: TRBJ2-1
CDR3nt: TGCAGTGCTACCCCGGCTAGCGGGATGTCCGGGGAGCTGTTTTTT; CDR3aa: CSATPASGMSGELFF; len: 15; abundance: NA; v_gene: TRBV20-1; d_gene: TRBD2; j_gene: TRBJ2-2
CDR3nt: TGTGCCAGCAGCCACGGTTGGGGCGGATACAATGAGCAGTTCTTC; CDR3aa: CASSHGWGGYNEQFF; len: 15; abundance: NA; v_gene: TRBV7-8; d_gene: NA; j_gene: TRBJ2-1
CDR3nt: TGTGCCAGCAGTGTAGGACAGGGGGACTATGGCTACACCTTC; CDR3aa: CASSVGQGDYGYTF; len: 14; abundance: NA; v_gene: TRBV2; d_gene: TRBD1; j_gene: TRBJ1-2
CDR3nt: TGCGCCAGCAGCTTGGGACCCGGGTTGGTCTTATACGAGCAGTACTTC; CDR3aa: CASSLGPGLVLYEQYF; len: 16; abundance: few; v_gene: TRBV5-1; d_gene: NA; j_gene: TRBJ2-7
CDR3nt: TGCGCCAGCAGCTTGAAGTCAACAAATTCACCCCTCCACTTT; CDR3aa: CASSLKSTNSPLHF; len: 14; abundance: NA; v_gene: TRBV5-1; d_gene: NA; j_gene: TRBJ1-6
CDR3nt: TGTGCCAGCAGCCACCAGGGGGGGGCTAATGAAAAACTGTTTTTT; CDR3aa: CASSHQGGANEKLFF; len: 15; abundance: NA; v_gene: TRBV28; d_gene: TRBD1; j_gene: TRBJ1-4
CDR3nt: TGTGCCAGCAGCCACGGGACAGGGAGCTCAGAGACCCAGTACTTC; CDR3aa: CASSHGTGSSETQYF; len: 15; abundance: NA; v_gene: TRBV6-1; d_gene: TRBD1; j_gene: TRBJ2-5
CDR3nt: TGTGCCACCAGCAGAGATCGGGACAGGGCTGATGAGCAGTTCTTC; CDR3aa: CATSRDRDRADEQFF; len: 15; abundance: NA; v_gene: TRBV15; d_gene: TRBD1; j_gene: TRBJ2-1
CDR3nt: TGTGCCAGCAGTCCATGGGGGATTCCGGGGGAGACCCAGTACTTC; CDR3aa: CASSPWGIPGETQYF; len: 15; abundance: NA; v_gene: TRBV28; d_gene: NA; j_gene: TRBJ2-5
CDR3nt: TGCGCCAGCAGCTTGGGACTAGCGGGAGTCCATGAGCAGTTCTTC; CDR3aa: CASSLGLAGVHEQFF; len: 15; abundance: few; v_gene: TRBV5-1; d_gene: TRBD2; j_gene: TRBJ2-1
CDR3nt: TGTGCCAGCAGCTCGAGCGGGAGCCAAGAGACCCAGTACTTC; CDR3aa: CASSSSGSQETQYF; len: 14; abundance: few; v_gene: TRBV7-9; d_gene: TRBD2; j_gene: TRBJ2-5
CDR3nt: TGCAGTGCTAGATTTCCAGCGGGGGCTAATACGCAGTATTTT; CDR3aa: CSARFPAGANTQYF; len: 14; abundance: NA; v_gene: TRBV20-1; d_gene: TRBD2; j_gene: TRBJ2-3
CDR3nt: TGTGCCAGCAGCCGAAAGGACCGAAGGAGCACAGATACGCAGTATTTT; CDR3aa: CASSRKDRRSTDTQYF; len: 16; abundance: NA; v_gene: TRBV7-9; d_gene: NA; j_gene: TRBJ2-3
CDR3nt: TGTGCCAGCCGGGGGCGCGGACAGGTGGTCGAAAAACTGTTTTTT; CDR3aa: CASRGRGQVVEKLFF; len: 15; abundance: NA; v_gene: TRBV12-3/TRBV12-4; d_gene: TRBD1; j_gene: TRBJ1-4
CDR3nt: TGTGCCAGCAGTCATTCGGGGATAAGCTACAATGAGCAGTTCTTC; CDR3aa: CASSHSGISYNEQFF; len: 15; abundance: NA; v_gene: TRBV28; d_gene: NA; j_gene: TRBJ2-1
CDR3nt: TGTGCCAGCAGCTACGAACTAGCGGGAGTTCGCAATGAGCAGTTCTTC; CDR3aa: CASSYELAGVRNEQFF; len: 16; abundance: NA; v_gene: TRBV7-9; d_gene: TRBD2; j_gene: TRBJ2-1
CDR3nt: TGTGCCAGCAGCTTAGGACGGGGCGGGACAGTAAATTACGAGCAGTACTTC; CDR3aa: CASSLGRGGTVNYEQYF; len: 17; abundance: NA; v_gene: TRBV7-8; d_gene: NA; j_gene: TRBJ2-7
CDR3nt: TGCGCCAGCAGCAACGGACAGGGGAAAAAAGAGACCCAGTACTTC; CDR3aa: CASSNGQGKKETQYF; len: 15; abundance: NA; v_gene: TRBV5-1; d_gene: TRBD1; j_gene: TRBJ2-5
CDR3nt: TGTGCCAGCAGTTTCGCCTACAATGAGCAGTTCTTC; CDR3aa: CASSFAYNEQFF; len: 12; abundance: few; v_gene: TRBV12-3/TRBV12-4; d_gene: NA; j_gene: TRBJ2-1
CDR3nt: TGTGCCAGCAGCGTCCCGGGGTTGTGGGTTTACACCTTC; CDR3aa: CASSVPGLWVYTF; len: 13; abundance: many; v_gene: TRBV9; d_gene: NA; j_gene: TRBJ1-2
CDR3nt: TGTGCCAGCAGCGTAGCGGCTAGCGGGATGGGCGAGCAGTACTTC; CDR3aa: CASSVAASGMGEQYF; len: 15; abundance: few; v_gene: TRBV9; d_gene: TRBD2; j_gene: TRBJ2-7
CDR3nt: TGTGCCAGCTCTTCCTTCCAGGGGGATCATGGAGCTTTCTTT; CDR3aa: CASSSFQGDHGAFF; len: 14; abundance: NA; v_gene: TRBV18; d_gene: TRBD1; j_gene: TRBJ1-1
CDR3nt: TGCGCCAGCAGCCTACCCTTTAAGGGCTACGACAATGAGCAGTTCTTC; CDR3aa: CASSLPFKGYDNEQFF; len: 16; abundance: few; v_gene: TRBV4-1; d_gene: NA; j_gene: TRBJ2-1
CDR3nt: TGTGCCAGCAGCTCAGACCCCGGGACAGGGATCAAGCAGTACTTC; CDR3aa: CASSSDPGTGIKQYF; len: 15; abundance: few; v_gene: TRBV5-6; d_gene: TRBD1; j_gene: TRBJ2-7
CDR3nt: TGCGCCAGCAGCTTAACCTCAGGGGTCAATCAGCCCCAGCATTTT; CDR3aa: CASSLTSGVNQPQHF; len: 15; abundance: NA; v_gene: TRBV5-1; d_gene: NA; j_gene: TRBJ1-5
CDR3nt: TGTGCCAGCAAGCCCTCAAGACAGGGCACTGAAGCTTTCTTT; CDR3aa: CASKPSRQGTEAFF; len: 14; abundance: few; v_gene: TRBV2; d_gene: TRBD1; j_gene: TRBJ1-1
CDR3nt: TGCGCCAGCAGCGTCGGGACAGGTCTCAATGAGCAGTTCTTC; CDR3aa: CASSVGTGLNEQFF; len: 14; abundance: few; v_gene: TRBV5-1; d_gene: TRBD1; j_gene: TRBJ2-1
CDR3nt: TGCAGTGCACCCGGGACAGGGGTGGGTCAGCCCCAGCATTTT; CDR3aa: CSAPGTGVGQPQHF; len: 14; abundance: NA; v_gene: TRBV20-1; d_gene: TRBD1; j_gene: TRBJ1-5
CDR3nt: TGTGCCAGCAGTTTTCTGGTCCCAAGGGCCGGGGAGCTGTTTTTT; CDR3aa: CASSFLVPRAGELFF; len: 15; abundance: many; v_gene: TRBV12-3/TRBV12-4; d_gene: NA; j_gene: TRBJ2-2
CDR3nt: TGTGCCAGCCTCGGCGCGGGCACAGATACGCAGTATTTT; CDR3aa: CASLGAGTDTQYF; len: 13; abundance: NA; v_gene: TRBV12-3/TRBV12-4; d_gene: NA; j_gene: TRBJ2-3
CDR3nt: TGTGCCAGCAGTTACTCCCGGACAGGGTACGAGCAGTACTTC; CDR3aa: CASSYSRTGYEQYF; len: 14; abundance: NA; v_gene: TRBV6-5; d_gene: TRBD1; j_gene: TRBJ2-7
CDR3nt: TGTGCCAGCAGTCTTGGCAGGACTAATTCACCCCTCCACTTT; CDR3aa: CASSLGRTNSPLHF; len: 14; abundance: few; v_gene: TRBV28; d_gene: NA; j_gene: TRBJ1-6